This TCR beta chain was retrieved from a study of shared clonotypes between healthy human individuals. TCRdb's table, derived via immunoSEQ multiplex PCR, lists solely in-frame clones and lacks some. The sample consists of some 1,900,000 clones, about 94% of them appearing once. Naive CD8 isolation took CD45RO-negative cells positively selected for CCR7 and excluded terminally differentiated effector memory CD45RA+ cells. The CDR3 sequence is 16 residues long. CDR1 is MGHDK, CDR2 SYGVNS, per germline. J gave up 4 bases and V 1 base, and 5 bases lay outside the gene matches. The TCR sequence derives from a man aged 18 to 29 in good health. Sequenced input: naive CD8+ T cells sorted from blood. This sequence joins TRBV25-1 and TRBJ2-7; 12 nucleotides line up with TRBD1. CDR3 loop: CASSEWEGQGAYEQYF. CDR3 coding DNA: TGTGCCAGCAGTGAATGGGAGGGACAGGGGGCTTACGAGCAGTACTTC.